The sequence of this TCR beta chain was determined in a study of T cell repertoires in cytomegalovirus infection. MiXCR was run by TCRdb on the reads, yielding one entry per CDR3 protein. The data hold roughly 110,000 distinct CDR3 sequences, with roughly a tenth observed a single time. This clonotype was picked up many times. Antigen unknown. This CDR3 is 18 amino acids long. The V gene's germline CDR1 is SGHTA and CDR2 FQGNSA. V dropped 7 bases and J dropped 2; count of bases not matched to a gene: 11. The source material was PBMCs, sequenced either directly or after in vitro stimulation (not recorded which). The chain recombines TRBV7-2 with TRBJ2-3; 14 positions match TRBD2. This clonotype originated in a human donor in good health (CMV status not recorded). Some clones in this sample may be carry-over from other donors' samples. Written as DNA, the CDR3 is TGTGCCAGCACACTAGGACTAGCGGGAGGTCTTACCACAGATACGCAGTATTTT. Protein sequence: CASTLGLAGGLTTDTQYF.